This TCR beta chain was captured by sequencing in a study of regulatory and conventional T cells in RAG deficiency. Findings and caveats of the study: Omenn CD25-high CD127-low cells may be activated cells, not true Tregs. Control T-cell subsets had markedly higher Shannon entropy and lower Simpson indices than RAG-deficient patients. Omenn patients showed >80% Treg-Tconv overlap and shorter CDR3 lengths.

Assay used: immunoSEQ multiplex PCR; TCRdb lists only in-frame clones, some missing. The data show about 24,000 clones, around 95% seen once. Genomic DNA came from blood conventional CD4+ T cells gated CD25-low CD127-high. Points on this clone: Antigen: not known.

The data were also submitted as part of a second study, on regulatory T cells. That work states: The PCR used 52 TRBV and 13 TRBJ primers.

The origin of this receptor is a human donor in good health. The sequencing sample was made of CD25- CD4+ T cells sorted from blood.

CDR3 coding DNA: TGTGCCAGCAGCTTAGTGACTCTCCACGAGCAGTACTTC. This translates into CASSLVTLHEQYF. This rearrangement joins TRBV7-8 to TRBJ2-5, with D unresolved. Matching the DNA end better, TRBJ2-7 makes the J call doubtful. The germline V gene has CDR1 SGHVS and CDR2 FQNEAQ. The CDR3 covers 13 residues.